A single sample is the source of the 26 T cell receptor beta chains below, sequenced in a study of T cell repertoires in cytomegalovirus infection. Their antigens remain unidentified. Each CDR3 protein is one row after TCRdb ran MiXCR on the reads. The sample carries hundreds of thousands of distinct CDR3 sequences, roughly 33% recorded once. The input for sequencing was cultured PBMCs, taken from culture after CMV antigen stimulation. These receptors originate from a human donor in good health (CMV status not recorded). Some clones in this sample may be carry-over from other donors' samples.

This clonotype was counted many times. This chain connects TRBV7-2 to TRBJ1-1; D is unresolved. The CDR3 consists of 17 residues. Trimming removed 4 bases from V and 2 bases from J, with 20 bases in between. Looked up from germline, CDR1 is SGHTA and CDR2 is FQGNSA. In nucleotides, the CDR3 is TGTGCCAGCAGCTCCCACTTAGGAGGGTTGGGAAACACTGAAGCTTTCTTT. Translation gives CASSSHLGGLGNTEAFF.

J is TRBJ2-2 and V is TRBV29-1; TRBD2 aligns across 7 bases. The CDR3 loop spans 16 amino acids. The ends lost 0 bases at V and 2 bases at J; junction bases unmatched: 6. Per the germline V gene, CDR1 is SQVTM and CDR2 is ANQGSEA. This chain's CDR3 is CSVEDLGTINTGELFF. The CDR3 bases are TGCAGCGTTGAAGATTTAGGGACTATCAACACCGGGGAGCTGTTTTTT.

The genes are TRBV11-3 and TRBJ2-1; 7 bases match TRBD2. V lost 3 bases and J lost 9; bases outside the gene matches: 8. Looked up from germline, CDR1 is SGHNT and CDR2 is YENEEA. The CDR3 sequence is 14 residues long. CDR3 DNA sequence: TGTGCCAGCAGCTTTGGTGGCGGGAGCCCTGAGCAGTTCTTC. Amino acid sequence: CASSFGGGSPEQFF.

This clonotype was seen a few times. The chain combines TRBV7-6 with TRBJ2-3; unclear D gene. The CDR3 spans 14 residues. In germline, CDR1 is SGHVS, CDR2 FNYEAQ. The V end lost 3 bases, the J end lost 2 bases, and 9 bases lay between the germline ends. CDR3 DNA sequence: TGTGCCAGCAGCTTGCAGTGGGACACAGATACGCAGTATTTT. It codes for CASSLQWDTDTQYF.

This rearrangement joins TRBV20-1 to TRBJ2-7; a possible D gene is TRBD2 (7 bases). Germline lookup yields CDR1 DFQATT and CDR2 SNEGSKA (reference sequence). This CDR3 contains 13 residues. V lost 4 bases and J 7 bases, leaving 17 bases between the germline ends. This chain's CDR3 is CSAMVGGQGEQYF. The CDR3 bases are TGCAGTGCTATGGTGGGGGGGCAAGGGGAGCAGTACTTC.

This rearrangement joins TRBV11-3 to TRBJ2-1; the match to TRBD2 covers 11 bases. From germline, CDR1 is SGHNT and CDR2 YENEEA. The CDR3 totals 15 residues. J was trimmed by 6 bases and V by 4 bases; bases with no gene match: 5. The CDR3 DNA follows: TGTGCCAGCAGCTCCGTAGCGGGGGGGCTCAATGAGCAGTTCTTC. Translating gives CASSSVAGGLNEQFF. The whole variable domain, filled in from reference TRBV11-3 and TRBJ2-1, reads EAGVVQSPRYKIIEKKQPVAFWCNPISGHNTLYWYLQNLGQGPELLIRYENEEAVDDSQLPKDRFSAERLKGVDSTLKIQPAELGDSAVYLCASSSVAGGLNEQFFGPGTRLTVL.

This clonotype was counted between two and nine times. This rearrangement joins TRBV27 to TRBJ1-5; D is unclear. This CDR3 is built from 14 residues. The V gene's germline CDR1 is MNHEY and CDR2 SMNVEV (reference sequence). CDR3 in DNA: TGTCCCGCTGCCGTGGCTCTATCTCGTCAACCCCAGCATTTT. It is translated as CPAAVALSRQPQHF.

The chain carries TRBV7-9 and TRBJ2-5; 8 nucleotides agree with TRBD1. CDR1 is SEHNR, CDR2 FQNEAQ, per germline (reference sequence). This CDR3 comprises 14 residues. The V gene end was trimmed by 5 bases and the J gene end by 5 bases; junction bases not matched to a gene: 7. The CDR3 bases are TGTGCCAGCAGCCCTAGGACAGGGTGGGAGACCCAGTACTTC. The encoded protein is CASSPRTGWETQYF.

This clonotype came up a few times. The chain links TRBV6-2 or TRBV6-3 to TRBJ1-1, with D tentatively TRBD1 (6 bases). The CDR3 consists of 14 residues. Germline-derived CDR1 and CDR2 are MNHEY and SVGEGT. Trimming shortened V by 5 bases and J by 3 bases, and 13 bases separated the two germline ends. The chain's CDR3 is CASSPQGIDTEAFF. Here the CDR3 DNA reads TGTGCCAGCAGTCCGCAGGGGATCGACACTGAAGCTTTCTTT.

Here the CDR3 DNA reads TGTGCCAGCAGCCTCGGGGGGGGACAGGGGACCTACGAGCAGTACTTC. It specifies CASSLGGGQGTYEQYF. V and J are TRBV7-2 and TRBJ2-7; 10 bases fit TRBD1. The CDR3 runs to 16 residues. Per germline, CDR1 SGHTA and CDR2 FQGNSA. V was clipped by 5 bases and J by 2 bases; unmatched bases: 9.

This clonotype has more than one count but fewer than ten. This chain links TRBV27 with TRBJ2-7; 7 nucleotides line up with TRBD2. This CDR3 region has 14 residues. J gave up 2 bases and V 3 bases, and 4 bases lay outside the gene matches. Germline CDR1 MNHEY, CDR2 SMNVEV (reference sequence). Here the CDR3 reads CASSFRGSAYEQYF. In DNA, the CDR3 is TGTGCCAGCAGTTTCCGCGGGAGTGCCTACGAGCAGTACTTC.

This clonotype appeared a single time. This chain connects TRBV20-1 to TRBJ1-1, with 7 bases aligning to TRBD1. V lost 5 bases to trimming and J lost 1 base; unmatched junction nucleotides: 4. The CDR3 length is 13 residues. The germline V gene encodes CDR1 DFQATT and CDR2 SNEGSKA (reference sequence). The CDR3 sequence: CSAWDSRNTEAFF. In nucleotides, the CDR3 is TGCAGTGCTTGGGACAGTCGGAACACTGAAGCTTTCTTT.

This clonotype was detected only a few times. The genes are TRBV7-2 and TRBJ2-5; D possibly uses TRBD1 or TRBD2 (5 bases each). The CDR3 is 15 amino acids. Germline CDR1 SGHTA, CDR2 FQGNSA. Trimming removed 1 base at V and 1 base at J, with 10 bases between. In DNA, the CDR3 is TGTGCCAGCAGCTTAGGCGGGCAGGGCCAAGAGACCCAGTACTTC. This encodes CASSLGGQGQETQYF.

The CDR3 region has the DNA TGTGCCAGCAGCCAAGAGACAGGGAAGGATGAAAAACTGTTTTTT. This gives the protein CASSQETGKDEKLFF. The chain combines TRBV4-2 with TRBJ1-4; 7 bases are a match to TRBD1. The CDR3 is 15 amino acids. V shed 0 bases and J 6 bases; nucleotides not matched to a gene: 4. Germline loops: CDR1 LGHNA, CDR2 YNFKEQ.

The chain has TRBV12-3 or TRBV12-4 and TRBJ2-5, with 9 bases identical to TRBD2. The CDR3 totals 16 residues. With 3 bases clipped from V and 2 bases from J, the junction kept 7 bases outside the gene matches. The CDR3 DNA sequence: TGTGCCAGCAGTTTCTGGTCTAGCGGGATTCAAGAGACCCAGTACTTC. Translation: CASSFWSSGIQETQYF.

This clonotype was seen only a few times. This chain uses TRBV6-2 or TRBV6-3 with TRBJ1-1; 7 nucleotides line up with TRBD1. Germline assignment: CDR1 MNHEY and CDR2 SVGEGT. CDR3 length equals 14 residues. The V segment lost 7 bases and the J segment 4 bases; nucleotides outside the gene matches: 9. The CDR3: CASTSQGTGTEAFF. The CDR3 DNA is TGTGCCAGCACCTCACAGGGGACTGGCACTGAAGCTTTCTTT.

The chain employs TRBV27 and TRBJ2-7, with 9 bases matching TRBD2. The V segment lost 0 bases and the J segment 2 bases; nucleotides outside the gene matches: 2. The CDR3 sequence is 15 residues long. Per the germline V gene, CDR1 is MNHEY and CDR2 is SMNVEV (reference sequence). CDR3 sequence reads: CASSLSASGAYEQYF. CDR3 nucleotides: TGTGCCAGCAGTTTATCGGCTAGCGGGGCCTACGAGCAGTACTTC.

The V call is TRBV2, the J call TRBJ2-3; TRBD1 aligns across 8 bases. This CDR3 comprises 12 residues. Germline trimming cut 11 bases from V and 3 bases from J; bases unmatched to any gene: 4. Germline assignment: CDR1 SNHLY and CDR2 FYNNEI. CDR3 sequence reads: CAGGQVTDTQYF. Here the CDR3 DNA reads TGTGCCGGGGGACAGGTAACAGATACGCAGTATTTT.

J is TRBJ2-5 and V is TRBV9; TRBD1 might be the D (7 bases). The CDR3 loop spans 16 amino acids. With 2 bases removed from V and 9 bases from J, the gap between germline ends came to 23 bases. The germline CDR1 and CDR2 sequences are SGDLS and YYNGEE. The CDR3 sequence: CASSVSGVTGIAAQYF. The CDR3 nucleotides are TGTGCCAGCAGCGTTTCGGGGGTGACAGGGATCGCAGCCCAGTACTTC.

This chain uses TRBV6-1 with TRBJ2-6; perhaps TRBD1 as D (5 bases). In germline, CDR1 is MNHNS, CDR2 SASEGT. CDR3 size: 19 residues. V was shortened by 4 bases and J by 0 bases, with 19 bases between the two germline ends. CDR3: CASSGKVQGFDSGANVLTF. The CDR3 coding sequence is TGTGCCAGCAGTGGGAAGGTTCAGGGCTTCGACTCTGGGGCCAACGTCCTGACTTTC.

This clonotype was seen repeatedly, ten times or more. This chain connects TRBV7-2 to TRBJ1-2, with 8 bases identical to TRBD1. The CDR3 is 17 amino acids. V gave up 10 bases and J gave up 5 bases; unmatched junction bases: 21. CDR1 and CDR2 (germline): SGHTA, FQGNSA. CDR3 sequence: CATERGGQGVGLYGYTF. CDR3 in DNA: TGTGCCACCGAGCGGGGCGGACAGGGAGTGGGCCTGTATGGCTACACCTTC.

This clonotype was counted ten times or more. This chain links TRBV7-2 with TRBJ1-6, with TRBD1 identical over 8 bases. CDR1 SGHTA and CDR2 FQGNSA come from the germline V gene. The CDR3 has 21 residues. Trimming removed 6 bases from V and 4 bases from J; junction bases left unmatched: 23. The CDR3, as DNA: TGTGCCAGCAGACGCGGATTGTCCCGGGACAGGATGTACTTTTATAATTCACCCCTCCACTTT. Translated, it gives CASRRGLSRDRMYFYNSPLHF.

This clonotype occurred many times. V is TRBV7-8 and J is TRBJ2-6; unclear D gene. This CDR3 is 14 amino acids long. Per the germline V gene, CDR1 is SGHVS and CDR2 is FQNEAQ. V lost 1 base and J 3 bases, leaving 4 bases between the germline ends. The DNA of the CDR3 is TGTGCCAGCAGCTTAGTCAGTGGGGCCAACGTCCTGACTTTC. Amino acids: CASSLVSGANVLTF.

At least ten counts were recorded for this clonotype. The V and J genes are TRBV7-2 and TRBJ1-1; D remains unclear. V was pared by 0 bases and J by 0 bases, with 5 bases between. The CDR3 spans 14 residues. Germline CDR1 reads SGHTA; CDR2 reads FQGNSA. In nucleotides, the CDR3 is TGTGCCAGCAGCTTAGCGGGCGTGAACACTGAAGCTTTCTTT. This sequence encodes CASSLAGVNTEAFF.

There are many counts of this clonotype. The chain couples TRBV7-2 to TRBJ2-5, with 8 bases fitting TRBD1. V was clipped by 5 bases and J by 5 bases; unmatched bases: 4. Germline V CDR1 and CDR2: SGHTA, FQGNSA. The CDR3 consists of 13 residues. The CDR3 here is CASSPRTGETQYF. CDR3 DNA: TGTGCCAGCAGCCCCCGGACAGGGGAGACCCAGTACTTC.

V usage is TRBV5-5 and J usage is TRBJ2-1; 12 positions agree with TRBD2. Germline values: CDR1 SGHKS, CDR2 YYEKEE (reference sequence). With V trimmed by 4 bases and J by 5 bases, 10 bases remained unmatched. CDR3 length: 17 amino acids. In nucleotides, the CDR3 is TGTGCCAGCAGCGATTGGATATGGACTAGCGGGAACAATGAGCAGTTCTTC. Its protein product is CASSDWIWTSGNNEQFF.